This TCR beta chain was identified during a study of T cell responses to AZD1222 COVID-19 vaccine. As for this clone: Its antigen is still unknown.

Germline CDR1 reads LNHDA; CDR2 reads SQIVND (reference sequence). The V gene end was trimmed by 6 bases and the J gene end by 1 base; junction bases not matched to a gene: 9. The CDR3 has 17 amino acids. Some clones are missing from TCRdb's copy, which holds only in-frame ones; the method was immunoSEQ multiplex PCR. The sample shows roughly 120,000 clones, 70% to 90% of them seen only once. Study-wide results and caveats: Unmutated regions of variants are reportedly targeted by nearly half of spike-specific TCRs. Receipt of two AZD1222 doses was followed by a rise in Spike-specific TCR breadth and depth. Seropositive status at baseline applied to only 6 or 7 AZD1222 recipients.

Pooling was applied to second doses at about 4 or about 12 weeks. The V gene is TRBV19, the J gene TRBJ2-6; TRBD1 agrees at 7 bases. The TCR comes from an adult who received the AZD1222 COVID-19 vaccine. The sample in question was peripheral blood, obtained 28 days after the second AZD1222 dose. CDR3 loop: CASSRGTVQSGANVLTF. The CDR3 nucleotides read TGTGCCAGTAGCAGAGGGACAGTCCAGTCTGGGGCCAACGTCCTGACTTTC.